The next 22 T cell receptor beta chains were all read from a single sample in a study of T cell repertoires in cytomegalovirus infection (dated by TCRdb to 2018 to 2020). These receptors are not linked to any known antigen. The treatment or condition label, as the study defines it: in vitro stimulation with specific CMV peptide epitopes to enrich CMV-specific T cells. The sequencer was an Illumina HiSeq 1500. In TCRdb, the public reads were trimmed at Q25 with fastp and aligned with MiXCR, with productive beta chains retained. Entries are consolidated by CDR3 protein sequence, retaining the most common genes and DNA. The sample contains about 220,000 distinct CDR3 sequences, roughly 34% of them found a single time. 59% of the sample goes to the ten largest clones. Sequences were derived from CD8+ T cells from cultured PBMCs, sampled from culture after CMV antigen stimulation. These TCRs come from a human donor in good health (CMV status not recorded). Some clones in this sample may be carry-over from other donors' samples.

The rearrangement joins TRBV6-1 to TRBJ1-6; 7 bases fit TRBD1. Germline V gene sequence: CDR1 MNHNS, CDR2 SASEGT. The V segment lost 6 bases and the J segment 10 bases; nucleotides outside the gene matches: 12. CDR3 size: 15 residues. CDR3 amino acids: CASSVDRSRGSPLHF. The DNA for the CDR3 is TGTGCCAGCAGCGTGGACAGGTCTCGGGGGTCACCCCTCCACTTT.

The CDR3 DNA follows: TGCGCCAGCAGCCAAGATGGTCCTGGAGGGATGAACACTGAAGCTTTCTTT. This codes for CASSQDGPGGMNTEAFF. The V call is TRBV4-1, the J call TRBJ1-1; D uncertain. The germline CDR1 and CDR2 sequences are MGHRA and YSYEKL. V was clipped by 0 bases and J by 0 bases, with 14 bases between them. This CDR3 has 17 amino acids.

This clonotype was observed many times. J is TRBJ2-1 and V is TRBV7-2; TRBD1 matches at 9 bases. Trimming took 3 bases from V and 4 from J; bases not matched to a gene: 10. The CDR3 spans 17 residues. Looked up from germline, CDR1 is SGHTA and CDR2 is FQGNSA. CDR3 residues: CASSLTLGQGMYNEQFF. DNA for the CDR3: TGTGCCAGCAGCTTGACCCTCGGACAGGGGATGTACAATGAGCAGTTCTTC. The full variable domain, in which reference TRBV7-2 and TRBJ2-1 provide the parts outside the CDR3, is GAGVSQSPSNKVTEKGKDVELRCDPISGHTALYWYRQSLGQGLEFLIYFQGNSAPDKSGLPSDRFSAERTGGSVSTLTIQRTQQEDSAVYLCASSLTLGQGMYNEQFFGPGTRLTVL.

V is TRBV7-6 and J is TRBJ2-5; D gene uncertain. The CDR3 has 15 amino acids. V lost 2 bases and J lost 5, with 15 bases in between. Germline CDR1 SGHVS, CDR2 FNYEAQ. The DNA of the CDR3 is TGTGCCAGCAGCTTAAAGAACTTGGAATATGAGACCCAGTACTTC. Its protein product is CASSLKNLEYETQYF.

The V gene is TRBV10-3, the J gene TRBJ2-1, with 14 bases matching TRBD2. The germline V gene has CDR1 ENHRY and CDR2 SYGVKD. The CDR3 length is 17 residues. The J segment lost 9 bases and the V segment lost 8 bases, leaving 15 bases of the junction unmatched. This CDR3 is CAIGTSGSRLSYGEQFF. The CDR3 nucleotides are TGTGCCATCGGGACTAGCGGGAGCCGCCTATCCTACGGTGAGCAGTTCTTC.

This clonotype was seen a few times. The chain uses TRBV7-2 and TRBJ2-3, with D perhaps matching TRBD2 (6 bases). CDR1 SGHTA and CDR2 FQGNSA come from the germline V gene. Trimming left V 5 bases short and J 5 bases short, with 23 bases between. The CDR3 totals 17 residues. The chain's CDR3 is CASSPGRGGAGLDTQYF. The DNA of the CDR3 is TGTGCCAGCAGCCCGGGGCGGGGCGGGGCCGGATTAGATACGCAGTATTTT.

The chain couples TRBV7-9 to TRBJ1-4, with D unresolved. The CDR3 is 15 amino acids. The germline gives CDR1 SEHNR, CDR2 FQNEAQ (reference sequence). V was shortened by 4 bases and J by 5 bases, with 14 bases between the two germline ends. CDR3 sequence (DNA): TGTGCCAGCAGCTCTTACCGGAAGGGCAATGAAAAACTGTTTTTT. It yields the protein CASSSYRKGNEKLFF.

The chain is built from TRBV7-3 and TRBJ2-7, with D tentatively TRBD1 (5 bases). V was trimmed by 6 bases and J by 6 bases, leaving 24 bases between them. In germline, CDR1 is SGHTA, CDR2 FQGTGA. The CDR3 has 16 residues. The CDR3 loop is CASSPHTGLGTAEQYF. CDR3 nucleotides: TGTGCCAGCAGTCCCCACACAGGTCTGGGTACGGCCGAGCAGTACTTC.

CDR3 in amino acids: CASSDPARERSYGYTF. DNA for the CDR3: TGTGCCAGCAGTGACCCCGCCAGGGAGCGTAGCTATGGCTACACCTTC. V gene TRBV2 combines with J gene TRBJ1-2; D is perhaps TRBD1 (5 bases). V lost 3 bases and J 4 bases, leaving 18 bases between the germline ends. Germline values: CDR1 SNHLY, CDR2 FYNNEI. The CDR3 is made up of 16 amino acids.

The V and J genes are TRBV2 and TRBJ2-2; weak D call: TRBD1 (6 bases). V was shortened by 1 base and J by 3 bases, with 9 bases between the two germline ends. The CDR3 extends over 15 amino acids. Germline assignment: CDR1 SNHLY and CDR2 FYNNEI. The CDR3 DNA follows: TGTGCCAGCAGTGAAGGGACAGACTACACCGGGGAGCTGTTTTTT. Translation gives CASSEGTDYTGELFF.

The V gene is TRBV27, the J gene TRBJ2-1; 8 nucleotides match TRBD1. Germline CDR1 and CDR2: MNHEY and SMNVEV (reference sequence). The J segment lost 7 bases and the V segment lost 6 bases, leaving 8 bases of the junction unmatched. The CDR3 spans 14 residues. Here the CDR3 DNA reads TGTGCCAGCAGGGAATCAGGGGGCAGGAATGAGCAGTTCTTC. Translation gives CASRESGGRNEQFF.

CDR3 protein: CASSPWGRGGNTEAFF. The CDR3 DNA reads TGTGCCAGCAGCCCTTGGGGTAGGGGGGGGAACACTGAAGCTTTCTTT. The chain links TRBV9 to TRBJ1-1; TRBD1 might be the D (6 bases). CDR1 SGDLS and CDR2 YYNGEE come from the germline V gene. Trimming took off 4 bases at V and 1 base at J, with 17 bases between the two ends. This CDR3 has 16 amino acids.

This clonotype occurred a few times. The chain joins TRBV28 to TRBJ2-1; no firm D call. The CDR3 length is 16 residues. Trimming took off 5 bases at V and 5 bases at J, with 19 bases between the two ends. CDR1 and CDR2 (germline): MDHEN, SYDVKM. The CDR3 DNA follows: TGTGCCAGCAGTACCCGCCGGAAAGGGAAAAACAATGAGCAGTTCTTC. Its protein product is CASSTRRKGKNNEQFF.

With regard to this clonotype: The germline gene is not matched at one end of the junction; a read error may be the cause. The chain employs TRBV7-4 and TRBJ1-1, with TRBD1 matching 11 bases. This CDR3 comprises 15 residues. The V gene's germline CDR1 is SGHVT and CDR2 SQSDAQ. The CDR3 DNA follows: TGTGCCGGCAGCCCGAGGACAGGGGGCAGAACTGAAGCTTTCTTT. It translates to CAGSPRTGGRTEAFF.

The J gene is TRBJ2-6, the V gene TRBV12-3 or TRBV12-4, with D perhaps TRBD1 or TRBD2 (5 bases each). The CDR3 totals 15 residues. Trimming pared 5 bases from V and 8 bases from J, leaving 16 bases between. The CDR3 protein is CASSIGAGISNVLTF. The CDR3 DNA reads as TGTGCCAGCAGTATCGGGGCAGGGATTTCCAACGTCCTGACTTTC.

The gene calls are TRBV4-2 and TRBJ2-7; maybe TRBD2 (5 bases). The CDR3 is made up of 18 amino acids. Trimming took 0 bases from V and 1 from J, leaving 19 bases between them. Germline V gene data show CDR1 as LGHNA and CDR2 as YNFKEQ. CDR3 residues: CASSQDTWRASRSYEQYF. Here the CDR3 DNA reads TGTGCCAGCAGCCAAGATACATGGCGGGCGAGCCGTTCCTACGAGCAGTACTTC.

This clonotype was detected a few times. The chain joins TRBV19 to TRBJ1-1; no definite D call. Germline loops: CDR1 LNHDA, CDR2 SQIVND (reference sequence). V was clipped by 3 bases and J by 5 bases, with 7 bases between them. CDR3 size: 12 residues. The CDR3 here is CASSIGRTEAFF. In nucleotides, the CDR3 is TGTGCCAGTAGTATCGGCAGGACTGAAGCTTTCTTT.

The table lists this clonotype with a few counts. The CDR3 is CASSLLDVSYNEQFF. Here the CDR3 DNA reads TGTGCCAGCAGCTTACTAGATGTCTCCTACAATGAGCAGTTCTTC. J is TRBJ2-1 and V is TRBV7-6; no reliable D call. Trimming removed 2 bases from V and 0 bases from J, with 8 bases in between. The germline V gene encodes CDR1 SGHVS and CDR2 FNYEAQ. The length of the CDR3 is 15 residues.

This clonotype was observed a few times. This rearrangement joins TRBV11-2 to TRBJ2-7; D remains unclear. The CDR3 spans 18 residues. V lost 2 bases and J 0 bases, leaving 20 bases between the germline ends. CDR1 is SGHAT and CDR2 is FQNNGV in the germline V gene. CDR3 sequence reads: CASSLSGFSLILSYEQYF. The CDR3 region has the DNA TGTGCCAGCAGCTTATCCGGGTTCTCCTTAATCCTCTCCTACGAGCAGTACTTC.

The V and J genes are TRBV7-6 and TRBJ2-7, with TRBD1 as a possible D gene (5 bases). The CDR3 runs 14 residues. Germline CDR1 and CDR2: SGHVS and FNYEAQ. V lost 1 base and J 4 bases, leaving 11 bases between the germline ends. Written as DNA, the CDR3 is TGTGCCAGCAGCTTAGTAGACAGTGTGTACGAGCAGTACTTC. Residues: CASSLVDSVYEQYF.

The rearrangement links TRBV19 to TRBJ2-7; no firm D call. CDR1 and CDR2 (germline): LNHDA, SQIVND (reference sequence). The CDR3 spans 15 residues. V was pared by 7 bases and J by 3 bases, with 19 bases between. Here the CDR3 reads CASIWLPQRNYEQYF. Here the CDR3 DNA reads TGTGCCAGTATTTGGCTGCCCCAACGCAACTACGAGCAGTACTTC.

This clonotype was counted at least ten times. The V and J genes are TRBV27 and TRBJ1-6, with TRBD1 matching over 7 bases. This CDR3 is built from 16 residues. Germline lookup yields CDR1 MNHEY and CDR2 SMNVEV (reference sequence). The J segment lost 4 bases and the V segment lost 5 bases, leaving 8 bases of the junction unmatched. CDR3 sequence: CASSPPGQSYNSPLHF. In DNA form, the CDR3 reads TGTGCCAGCAGTCCTCCGGGACAGTCGTATAATTCACCCCTCCACTTT.